The rows below give T cell receptor beta chains drawn from one sample of a study of regulatory T cells in long-lasting Graves disease. TCRdb processed the multiplex PCR reads anew with MiXCR; each CDR3 protein has one entry. The sample has around 420,000 distinct CDR3 sequences; 15% to 18% are singletons. The source material was peripheral blood mononuclear cells (PBMCs), sampled at new diagnosis, from a patient treated with antithyroid drugs. The origin of the receptors is a female donor with Graves disease. The CDR3 runs from the conserved cysteine through the conserved F or W. The D gene is left open where the match is weak. Only part of the rows carry a size: once, few, many, or a class if the clone is expanded.

j_gene,v_gene,abundance,d_gene,CDR3nt,CDR3aa
TRBJ1-5,TRBV20-1,many,NA,TGCAGTGCTAGAGTACTACAGCTTACCAATCAGCCCCAGCATTTT,CSARVLQLTNQPQHF
TRBJ1-5,TRBV12-3/TRBV12-4,few,TRBD1,TGTGCCAGCAGCCTGACAGGGGGGGAGCCCCAGCATTTT,CASSLTGGEPQHF
TRBJ1-2,TRBV6-1,few,NA,TGTGCCAGCAGTCATCGCTATGGCTACACCTTC,CASSHRYGYTF
TRBJ1-6,TRBV5-5,many,NA,TGTGCCAGCCACGCTGCCCCGGGAGGGTATAATTCACCCCTCCACTTT,CASHAAPGGYNSPLHF
TRBJ2-7,TRBV28,many,NA,TGTGCCAGCAGTCTATCTGCGCTGTCGGACCTCTACGAGCAGTACTTC,CASSLSALSDLYEQYF
TRBJ2-5,TRBV4-1,NA,NA,TGCGCCAGCAGCCAAGATCGACAGGAAGAGACCCAGTACTTC,CASSQDRQEETQYF
TRBJ1-2,TRBV5-1,NA,TRBD1,TGCGCCAGCCAAGGGACAGCTTATGGCTACACCTTC,CASQGTAYGYTF
TRBJ2-2,TRBV6-5,few,TRBD2,TGTGCCAGCAGTTCCGCTGGACGGACTAGCGGGAGACCGAACACCGGGGAGCTGTTTTTT,CASSSAGRTSGRPNTGELFF
TRBJ2-1,TRBV29-1,many,NA,TGCAGCGCGTCCGGACAGAGAAGGCACAATGAGCAGTTCTTC,CSASGQRRHNEQFF
TRBJ1-5,TRBV19,few,TRBD1,TGTGCCAGTAGTATGGGGTTTGACAGGGGGAATCAGCCCCAGCATTTT,CASSMGFDRGNQPQHF
TRBJ2-3,TRBV3-1,NA,TRBD2,TGTGCCAGCAGCCAGGGCCTGACTAGCGGGGGGCGACCTAGCACAGATACGCAGTATTTT,CASSQGLTSGGRPSTDTQYF
TRBJ1-1,TRBV6-1,many,TRBD1,TGTGCCAGCAGTGCCGGGACAGTGAGCGGGGACACTGAAGCTTTCTTT,CASSAGTVSGDTEAFF
TRBJ1-1,TRBV18,many,NA,TGTGCCAGCTCACCGGACAGTCACGAAGCTTTCTTT,CASSPDSHEAFF
TRBJ2-1,TRBV19,NA,NA,TGTGCCAGTCACTCGACCCAGGGGGGGGAATCTTCATACAATGAGCAGTTCTTC,CASHSTQGGESSYNEQFF
TRBJ2-6,TRBV29-1,many,NA,TGCAGCGTTGCGACAGGCTCTGGGGCCAACGTCCTGACTTTC,CSVATGSGANVLTF
TRBJ2-7,TRBV6-2/TRBV6-3,few,TRBD1,TGTGCCAGCAGACAAGGGACAGCCACCTACGAGCAGTACTTC,CASRQGTATYEQYF
TRBJ2-7,TRBV24-1,NA,NA,TGTGCCACCAGTTCCGGGACCGGATCCTACGAGCAGTACTTC,CATSSGTGSYEQYF
TRBJ2-1,TRBV6-2/TRBV6-3,few,TRBD2,TGTGCCAGCAGTTACTGGGGACTAGTAGCTGAGCAGTTCTTC,CASSYWGLVAEQFF
TRBJ2-5,TRBV12-5,many,TRBD2,TGTGCTAGTGGTCCTGAAGACGGGAGGATCGGGGAGACCCAGTACTTC,CASGPEDGRIGETQYF
TRBJ1-2,TRBV12-3/TRBV12-4,many,TRBD1,TGTGCCAGCAGTTCCGGACAGGGCGTCAACTATGGCTACACCTTC,CASSSGQGVNYGYTF
TRBJ1-6,TRBV4-1,many,TRBD1,TGCGCCAGCAGCCGCGGACAGGGTCTCAGAAATAATTCACCCCTCCACTTT,CASSRGQGLRNNSPLHF
TRBJ2-7,TRBV12-3/TRBV12-4,many,NA,TGTGCCAGCAGTTTAACAGGGCGAGCGTACGAGCAGTACTTC,CASSLTGRAYEQYF
TRBJ1-2,TRBV19,few,NA,TGTGCCACCGAATTTAACTATGGCTACACCTTC,CATEFNYGYTF
TRBJ1-5,TRBV7-2,many,NA,TGTGCCAGCAGCTCAGAAGCACTCCTCAATCAGCCCCAGCATTTT,CASSSEALLNQPQHF
TRBJ2-2,TRBV7-9,NA,TRBD1,TGTGCCACGCCGGGACAGGGATATACTGGGGAGCTGTTTTTT,CATPGQGYTGELFF
TRBJ1-3,TRBV10-3,NA,NA,TGTGCCATCAGTGGAGGCGACTCTGGAAACACCATATATTTT,CAISGGDSGNTIYF
TRBJ2-3,TRBV7-9,NA,TRBD2,TGTGCCAGCAGCTTAGTCTTAGCGGGAGGGGCAGATACGCAGTATTTT,CASSLVLAGGADTQYF
TRBJ2-1,TRBV7-2,many,TRBD1,TGTGCCAGCAGCTTAGTACAGGGGGCACATTACGAGCAGTTCTTC,CASSLVQGAHYEQFF
TRBJ2-7,TRBV2,many,TRBD1,TGTGCCAGCGTATCCCGAGACAGGGGGATCCCCTACGAGCAGTACTTC,CASVSRDRGIPYEQYF
TRBJ2-5,TRBV27,many,NA,TGTGCCAGCAAAAAATTAACATGGGGGGAAACAGAGACCCAGTACTTC,CASKKLTWGETETQYF
TRBJ1-2,TRBV19,once,TRBD1,TGTGCCAGAAGTACCCGGGACAGGGTGAGCTATGGCTACACCTTC,CARSTRDRVSYGYTF
TRBJ1-4,TRBV2,many,NA,TGTGCCAGCGGGGGGATCGCTAATGAAAAACTGTTTTTT,CASGGIANEKLFF
TRBJ2-3,TRBV7-2,few,TRBD2,TGTGCCAGCAGCTTACCGAGGCGGGAGGGACTCACAGATACGCAGTATTTT,CASSLPRREGLTDTQYF
TRBJ2-6,TRBV3-1,NA,NA,TGTGCCAGCAGCCCATACACTAGGGCGGCTGGGGCCAACGTCCTGACTTTC,CASSPYTRAAGANVLTF
TRBJ2-3,TRBV20-1,many,TRBD2,TGCAGTGCCCAAATACTAGCGGGGGCGGGTGATACGCAGTATTTT,CSAQILAGAGDTQYF
TRBJ1-4,TRBV5-1,many,TRBD1,TGCGCCAGCAGCCAAGACAGGGTAACGAGAAGCGGGGATGAAAAACTGTTTTTT,CASSQDRVTRSGDEKLFF
TRBJ2-2,TRBV7-2,many,TRBD2,TGTGCCAGCAGCGCGGGCCGACTAGCGGGAGGATCTGGGGAGCTGTTTTTT,CASSAGRLAGGSGELFF
TRBJ2-7,TRBV5-1,few,TRBD1,TGCGCCAGCAGCCGGACAGGGGCGGGCCACGAGCAGTACTTC,CASSRTGAGHEQYF